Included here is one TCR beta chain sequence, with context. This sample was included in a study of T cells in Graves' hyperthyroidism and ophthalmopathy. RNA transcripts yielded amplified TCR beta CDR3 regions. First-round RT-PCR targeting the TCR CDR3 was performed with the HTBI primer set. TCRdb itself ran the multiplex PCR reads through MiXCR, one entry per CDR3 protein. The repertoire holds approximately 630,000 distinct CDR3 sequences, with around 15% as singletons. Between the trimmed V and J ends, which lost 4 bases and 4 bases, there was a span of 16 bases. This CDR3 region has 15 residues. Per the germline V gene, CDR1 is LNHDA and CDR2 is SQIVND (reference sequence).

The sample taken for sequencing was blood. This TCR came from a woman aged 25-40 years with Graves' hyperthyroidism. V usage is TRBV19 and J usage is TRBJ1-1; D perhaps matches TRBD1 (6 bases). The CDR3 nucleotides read TGTGCCAGTAGTAGGACAGACCCATTGGGCACTGAAGCTTTCTTT. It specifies CASSRTDPLGTEAFF.